This T cell receptor (beta chain) was sequenced during a study of blood T cell repertoires in COVID-19 (TCRdb year 2020). At the level of the whole study: Samples covering the acute and convalescent phases of COVID-19 were provided by collaborators in the United States, Italy and Spain. The dataset comprised deeply sampled blood TCRbeta repertoires from subjects exposed to, actively infected with, or recovered from COVID-19. Samples were obtained from the ongoing ImmuneRACE study (first 160 participants) and from about 1,300 subjects provided by 6 global collaborators. The repertoires were made available in a free public database intended to serve as a resource for research on the immune response to SARS-CoV-2. Sample metadata almost always included a de-identified subject ID, COVID-19 status, age in years and sex. The prospective study material was composed of cDNA or gDNA derived from T cells, B-cell-depleted T cells, or PBMCs. HLA class I and class II types, where available, came from metadata supplied by the sample provider rather than from assay-based typing.

A note on this clone: Its binding antigen is unknown. No much larger clone is present one base from it, and per-base qualities are unavailable.

Broader findings and caveats from the paper: The quantity of clinical and demographic metadata differed by source and by participant and was supplied without curation.

TCRbeta CDR3 regions were amplified from genomic DNA using the immunoSEQ Assay, a bias-controlled multiplex PCR. In the paper's pipeline: The number of nucleated cells in each sample was estimated from the amplification of reference gene primers within the assay. To quantify the absolute abundance of each unique TCRbeta CDR3 rearrangement, sequence reads were collapsed and filtered. For each sample, productive Simpson clonality was calculated by taking the square root of Simpson's diversity index across productive rearrangements. Sourced from immuneACCESS, this table was stored by TCRdb with only in-frame sequences that have V and J called. A share of the clones is absent; for the studies checked, an unresolved V gene accounts for under half, and the remainder has no known explanation. The V and J calls and clone size are taken from that table; D and trimming were inferred from the DNA. For this sample there are about 200,000 clones; 75% to 85% appear just once. Approximately 6% of the sample lies in the top ten.

One collaborating source in Seattle enrolled patients during active infection and followed them longitudinally through the course of disease. Each collaborating institution followed its own protocols to collect whole blood in K2EDTA tubes. Collaborator samples were shipped for TCRbeta analysis as frozen whole blood, isolated PBMCs, or DNA extracted from either sample type. CDR1 and CDR2 are read off the germline V gene as SGDLS and YYNGEE. The CDR3, from cysteine to phenylalanine, totals 14 residues. Only CDR3 DNA remains: 42 bases, in frame from the first base. V is shortened by 4 bases, J by 0 bases, and the region joining them spans 9 bases.

The origin of this receptor is a woman in her 40s with COVID-19, enrolled during active disease. The sequencing input was peripheral blood. In this chain, TRBV9 is recombined with TRBJ2-3; the best D guess is TRBD1, with 5 bases matching. CDR3 region: CASSTDTSTDTQYF. The DNA is as follows: TGTGCCAGCAGCACGGACACTAGCACAGATACGCAGTATTTT.